What follows describes a single T cell receptor beta chain. Its target is unknown. UMIs that had a 6-nucleotide sample barcode were put in using template switching. TCRdb reanalyzed the 5' RACE reads and collapses them to one entry per CDR3 protein, without DNA. The repertoire table contains approximately 330,000 distinct CDR3 sequences. The sample comes from a study of monozygotic twins with inflammatory bowel disease. Study-level findings and limits: Patients with IBD had less TCRbeta diversity (inverse Simpson) than their healthy co-twins. Clonotypes shared with others were fewer in IBD patients than in healthy twins, especially with disease activity.

Germline-derived CDR1 and CDR2 are SGHVS and FQNEAQ. The CDR3 totals 15 residues. The chain carries TRBV7-8 and TRBJ2-2; TCRdb gives TRBD2 as the D gene, but with no DNA this cannot be confirmed. Sequences were obtained from blood. The TCR was taken from a human donor with ulcerative colitis or Crohn's disease, or a healthy co-twin of an affected twin (not recorded which). CDR3 loop: CASSPIAGVGGELFF.